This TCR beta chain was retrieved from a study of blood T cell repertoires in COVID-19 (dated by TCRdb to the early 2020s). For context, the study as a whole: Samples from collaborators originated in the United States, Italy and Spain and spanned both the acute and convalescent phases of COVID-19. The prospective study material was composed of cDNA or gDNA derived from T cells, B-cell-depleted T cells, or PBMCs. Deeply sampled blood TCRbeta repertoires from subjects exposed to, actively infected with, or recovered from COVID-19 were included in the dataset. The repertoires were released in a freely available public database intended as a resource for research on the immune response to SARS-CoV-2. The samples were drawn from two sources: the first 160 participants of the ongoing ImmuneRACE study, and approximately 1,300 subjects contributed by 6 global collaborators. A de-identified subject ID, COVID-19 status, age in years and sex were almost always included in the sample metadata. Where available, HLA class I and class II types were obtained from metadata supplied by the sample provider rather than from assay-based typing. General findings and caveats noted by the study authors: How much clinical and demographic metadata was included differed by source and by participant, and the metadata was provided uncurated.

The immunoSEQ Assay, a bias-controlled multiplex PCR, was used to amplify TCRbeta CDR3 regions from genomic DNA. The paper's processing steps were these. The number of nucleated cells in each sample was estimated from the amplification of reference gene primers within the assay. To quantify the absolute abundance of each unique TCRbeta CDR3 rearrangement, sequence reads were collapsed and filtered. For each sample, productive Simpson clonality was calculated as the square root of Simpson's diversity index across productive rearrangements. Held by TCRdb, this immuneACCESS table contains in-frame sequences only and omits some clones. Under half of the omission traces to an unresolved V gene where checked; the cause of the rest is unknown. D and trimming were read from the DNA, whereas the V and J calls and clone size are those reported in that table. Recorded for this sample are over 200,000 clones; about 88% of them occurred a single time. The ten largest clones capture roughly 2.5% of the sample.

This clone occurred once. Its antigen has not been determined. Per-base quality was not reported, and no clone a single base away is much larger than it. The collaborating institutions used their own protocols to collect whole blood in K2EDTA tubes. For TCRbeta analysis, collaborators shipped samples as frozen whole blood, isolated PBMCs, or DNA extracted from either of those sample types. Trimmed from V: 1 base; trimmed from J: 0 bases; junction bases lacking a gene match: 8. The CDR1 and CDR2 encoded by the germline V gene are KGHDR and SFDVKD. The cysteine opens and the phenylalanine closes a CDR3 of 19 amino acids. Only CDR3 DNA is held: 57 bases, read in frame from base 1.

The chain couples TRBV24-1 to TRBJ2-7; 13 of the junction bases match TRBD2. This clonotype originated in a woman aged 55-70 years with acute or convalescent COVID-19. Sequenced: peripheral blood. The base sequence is TGTGCCACCAGTGATTTAAGGACTAGCGGGGGCTCCCTCTCCTACGAGCAGTACTTC. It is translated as CATSDLRTSGGSLSYEQYF.